Included here is one TCR beta chain sequence, with context. A J-beta primer mix and a sample-barcoded 5' primer were used in a second PCR of roughly 6 to 12 cycles. Each CDR3 protein is one row after TCRdb ran MiXCR on the 5' RACE reads. The repertoire includes approximately 580,000 distinct CDR3 sequences, under 30% of them detected once, and 8.7% sits in the top ten. This sample is part of a study of blood T cells in healthy people across ages. The same sample was also used in a study of T cells of mothers and their children.

The sequenced material came from blood. The clonotype was recovered from a boy aged 5 to 17 in good health.

CDR3: CASSFFPGQLYQETQYF. Here the CDR3 DNA reads TGTGCCAGCAGCTTCTTTCCGGGACAGTTGTACCAAGAGACCCAGTACTTC. V usage is TRBV7-2 and J usage is TRBJ2-5; 7 bases are shared with TRBD1. Germline loops: CDR1 SGHTA, CDR2 FQGNSA. V lost 3 bases to trimming and J lost 0 bases; unmatched junction nucleotides: 10. The CDR3 runs 17 residues.